This is a list of T cell receptor beta chains from one sample in a study of technical replicates of blood from a handful of donors. Produced via immunoSEQ multiplex PCR; TCRdb's table is partial and in-frame only. The table has about 98,000 clones, approximately 96% seen once. Sequencing was carried out using T cells isolated from PBMCs. These receptors all come from a human donor in good health. Each CDR3 is given with its conserved first and last residue. A D gene is named only where the DNA matches it firmly. The size entry is marked missing in some rows and otherwise reads once, few, many or a size class.

cdr3_aa: CAVLPTSGYNEQFF
cdr3_nt: TGTGCCGTCCTCCCGACTAGCGGCTACAATGAGCAGTTCTTC
d_call: TRBD2
v_call: TRBV2
clone_size: NA
j_call: TRBJ2-1

cdr3_aa: CASSLGAGQETQYF
cdr3_nt: TGCGCCAGCAGCTTGGGGGCGGGACAAGAGACCCAGTACTTC
d_call: NA
v_call: TRBV5-1
clone_size: NA
j_call: TRBJ2-5

cdr3_aa: CASSSGASGGVGETQYF
cdr3_nt: TGTGCTAGCAGCTCAGGGGCTAGCGGGGGAGTTGGGGAGACCCAGTACTTC
d_call: TRBD2
v_call: TRBV7-7
clone_size: NA
j_call: TRBJ2-5

cdr3_aa: CASSLVAEEFVVGRGDTQYF
cdr3_nt: TGCGCCAGCAGCTTAGTTGCGGAGGAGTTTGTGGTAGGGCGAGGAGATACGCAGTATTTT
d_call: NA
v_call: TRBV5-1
clone_size: NA
j_call: TRBJ2-3

cdr3_aa: CASSVVGTGSDTQYF
cdr3_nt: TGTGCCAGCAGCGTAGTAGGGACAGGGTCAGATACGCAGTATTTT
d_call: TRBD1
v_call: TRBV9
clone_size: NA
j_call: TRBJ2-3

cdr3_aa: CASSARQGTDTQYF
cdr3_nt: TGTGCCAGCAGTGCTCGGCAGGGCACAGATACGCAGTATTTT
d_call: NA
v_call: TRBV25-1
clone_size: NA
j_call: TRBJ2-3

cdr3_aa: CASSLDRPNYGYTF
cdr3_nt: TGTGCCAGCAGTTTGGACAGGCCTAACTATGGCTACACCTTC
d_call: TRBD1
v_call: TRBV6-1
clone_size: NA
j_call: TRBJ1-2

cdr3_aa: CASSYSRRGSYEQYF
cdr3_nt: TGTGCCAGCAGTTACTCGAGGAGGGGCTCCTACGAGCAGTACTTC
d_call: NA
v_call: TRBV6-5
clone_size: NA
j_call: TRBJ2-7

cdr3_aa: CASSDLWQFF
cdr3_nt: TGTGCCAGCAGTGACCTGTGGCAGTTCTTC
d_call: NA
v_call: TRBV25-1
clone_size: NA
j_call: TRBJ2-1

cdr3_aa: CASSEVGGGSSSEQYF
cdr3_nt: TGCGCCAGCAGTGAGGTCGGTGGCGGGAGTTCGAGCGAGCAGTACTTC
d_call: TRBD2
v_call: TRBV10-1
clone_size: NA
j_call: TRBJ2-7

cdr3_aa: CASSPTSGSLKTQYF
cdr3_nt: TGTGCCAGCAGCCCGACTAGCGGGAGTTTGAAGACCCAGTACTTC
d_call: TRBD2
v_call: TRBV27
clone_size: once
j_call: TRBJ2-5

cdr3_aa: CASSRQAGELFF
cdr3_nt: TGTGCCAGCAGCCGACAAGCCGGGGAGCTGTTTTTT
d_call: NA
v_call: TRBV7-9
clone_size: NA
j_call: TRBJ2-2

cdr3_aa: CASSGRAGGPTDTQYF
cdr3_nt: TGCGCCAGCAGCGGGCGCGCGGGGGGACCCACAGATACGCAGTATTTT
d_call: TRBD2
v_call: TRBV5-1
clone_size: NA
j_call: TRBJ2-3

cdr3_aa: CASSQALAGTASYEQYF
cdr3_nt: TGTGCCAGCAGCCAGGCCCTCGCCGGGACAGCCTCCTACGAGCAGTACTTC
d_call: TRBD1
v_call: TRBV4-2
clone_size: NA
j_call: TRBJ2-7

cdr3_aa: CASSRPGHTYEQYF
cdr3_nt: TGTGCCAGCAGCCGCCCGGGACATACCTACGAGCAGTACTTC
d_call: NA
v_call: TRBV28
clone_size: NA
j_call: TRBJ2-7

cdr3_aa: CASRQGGGLYEQYF
cdr3_nt: TGTGCCAGCAGGCAGGGGGGAGGTTTGTACGAGCAGTACTTC
d_call: NA
v_call: TRBV7-9
clone_size: NA
j_call: TRBJ2-7

cdr3_aa: CASSIDVLEPNTGELFF
cdr3_nt: TGTGCCAGTAGTATAGATGTCCTAGAGCCGAACACCGGGGAGCTGTTTTTT
d_call: NA
v_call: TRBV19
clone_size: NA
j_call: TRBJ2-2

cdr3_aa: CASSYPAAGVRVNYGYTF
cdr3_nt: TGTGCCAGCAGTTATCCTGCCGCGGGGGTGCGGGTTAACTATGGCTACACCTTC
d_call: NA
v_call: TRBV28
clone_size: NA
j_call: TRBJ1-2

cdr3_aa: CASRPGYPEAFF
cdr3_nt: TGTGCCAGCCGCCCGGGGTACCCTGAAGCTTTCTTT
d_call: NA
v_call: TRBV6-1
clone_size: NA
j_call: TRBJ1-1

cdr3_aa: CASSPGTSGRGTQYF
cdr3_nt: TGTGCCAGCAGCCCAGGGACTAGCGGGAGAGGGACCCAGTACTTC
d_call: TRBD2
v_call: TRBV7-2
clone_size: NA
j_call: TRBJ2-5

cdr3_aa: CASSQGGSEQYF
cdr3_nt: TGCGCCAGCAGCCAGGGGGGTAGCGAGCAGTACTTC
d_call: NA
v_call: TRBV4-1
clone_size: NA
j_call: TRBJ2-7

cdr3_aa: CASRQGTWSYEQYF
cdr3_nt: TGTGCCAGCAGACAGGGGACCTGGAGCTACGAGCAGTACTTC
d_call: TRBD1
v_call: TRBV28
clone_size: NA
j_call: TRBJ2-7

cdr3_aa: CASGLGQGGYGYTF
cdr3_nt: TGTGCTAGTGGACTCGGACAGGGGGGCTATGGCTACACCTTC
d_call: TRBD1
v_call: TRBV12-5
clone_size: NA
j_call: TRBJ1-2

cdr3_aa: CASSILAGSTNEKLFF
cdr3_nt: TGTGCCAGCAGTATCCTGGCGGGCTCAACTAATGAAAAACTGTTTTTT
d_call: NA
v_call: TRBV4-2
clone_size: NA
j_call: TRBJ1-4

cdr3_aa: CASSLPLGQGARRNEKLFF
cdr3_nt: TGCGCCAGCAGCCTACCCCTCGGACAGGGGGCGCGGCGCAATGAAAAACTGTTTTTT
d_call: TRBD1
v_call: TRBV4-1
clone_size: NA
j_call: TRBJ1-4

cdr3_aa: CASSLGLAGGGTDTQYF
cdr3_nt: TGTGCCAGCAGCTTAGGGCTAGCGGGGGGCGGCACAGATACGCAGTATTTT
d_call: TRBD2
v_call: TRBV7-3
clone_size: NA
j_call: TRBJ2-3

cdr3_aa: CASTKRGETEAFF
cdr3_nt: TGTGCCAGCACCAAACGGGGGGAGACTGAAGCTTTCTTT
d_call: NA
v_call: TRBV11-2
clone_size: NA
j_call: TRBJ1-1

cdr3_aa: CASSHQPPGVGQPQHF
cdr3_nt: TGTGCCAGCAGCCACCAACCCCCGGGGGTAGGACAGCCCCAGCATTTT
d_call: NA
v_call: TRBV27
clone_size: NA
j_call: TRBJ1-5

cdr3_aa: CASSLASSSYNSPLHF
cdr3_nt: TGCGCCAGCAGCTTGGCGTCCAGCTCCTATAATTCACCCCTCCACTTT
d_call: NA
v_call: TRBV5-1
clone_size: NA
j_call: TRBJ1-6

cdr3_aa: CASSLTLQDNEQFF
cdr3_nt: TGTGCCAGCAGTTTAACTTTACAGGACAATGAGCAGTTCTTC
d_call: NA
v_call: TRBV28
clone_size: NA
j_call: TRBJ2-1

cdr3_aa: CASSLVATAGAYEQYF
cdr3_nt: TGTGCCAGCAGCTTAGTGGCGACCGCGGGGGCTTACGAGCAGTACTTC
d_call: NA
v_call: TRBV7-9
clone_size: NA
j_call: TRBJ2-7

cdr3_aa: CASSQHMDRLGTEAFF
cdr3_nt: TGTGCCAGCAGTCAACATATGGACAGGCTGGGCACTGAAGCTTTCTTT
d_call: TRBD1
v_call: TRBV27
clone_size: NA
j_call: TRBJ1-1

cdr3_aa: CASSWGQGDTEAFF
cdr3_nt: TGCGCCAGCAGCTGGGGACAGGGAGACACTGAAGCTTTCTTT
d_call: TRBD1
v_call: TRBV5-1
clone_size: NA
j_call: TRBJ1-1

cdr3_aa: CASSLGQGAYGYTF
cdr3_nt: TGTGCCAGCAGCTTAGGGCAGGGGGCTTATGGCTACACCTTC
d_call: TRBD1
v_call: TRBV7-3
clone_size: NA
j_call: TRBJ1-2

cdr3_aa: CASQELAGGDNEQFF
cdr3_nt: TGTGCCAGCCAAGAACTAGCGGGGGGGGACAATGAGCAGTTCTTC
d_call: TRBD2
v_call: TRBV6-1
clone_size: NA
j_call: TRBJ2-1

cdr3_aa: CASSFGRSSGNTIYF
cdr3_nt: TGTGCCAGCAGCTTCGGTCGAAGCTCTGGAAACACCATATATTTT
d_call: NA
v_call: TRBV7-6
clone_size: NA
j_call: TRBJ1-3

cdr3_aa: CASSPGLACDWGPCEQYF
cdr3_nt: TGTGCCAGCAGCCCGGGACTAGCGTGTGATTGGGGACCCTGCGAGCAGTACTTC
d_call: TRBD2
v_call: TRBV7-2
clone_size: NA
j_call: TRBJ2-7